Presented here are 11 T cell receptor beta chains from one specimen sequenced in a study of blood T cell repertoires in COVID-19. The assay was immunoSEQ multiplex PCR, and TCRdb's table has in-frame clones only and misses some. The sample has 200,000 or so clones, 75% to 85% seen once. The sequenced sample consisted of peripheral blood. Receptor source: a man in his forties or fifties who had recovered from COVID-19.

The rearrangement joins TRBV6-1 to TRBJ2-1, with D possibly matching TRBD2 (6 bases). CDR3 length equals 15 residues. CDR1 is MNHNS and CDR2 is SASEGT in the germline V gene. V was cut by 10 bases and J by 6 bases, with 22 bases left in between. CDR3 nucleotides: TGTGCCACACAAAGAGGCGGGGATCGGCGCAATGAGCAGTTCTTC. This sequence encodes CATQRGGDRRNEQFF.

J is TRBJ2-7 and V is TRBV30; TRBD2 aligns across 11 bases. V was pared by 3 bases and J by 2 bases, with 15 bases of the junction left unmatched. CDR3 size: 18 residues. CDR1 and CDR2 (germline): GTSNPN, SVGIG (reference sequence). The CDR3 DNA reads TGTGCCTGGAGGGCCGGGACTAGCGGCCCTTTCCCTACCTACGAGCAGTACTTC. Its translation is CAWRAGTSGPFPTYEQYF. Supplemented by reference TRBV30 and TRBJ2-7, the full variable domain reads SQTIHQWPATLVQPVGSPLSLECTVEGTSNPNLYWYRQAAGRGLQLLFYSVGIGQISSEVPQNLSASRPQDRQFILSSKKLLLSDSGFYLCAWRAGTSGPFPTYEQYFGPGTRLTVT.

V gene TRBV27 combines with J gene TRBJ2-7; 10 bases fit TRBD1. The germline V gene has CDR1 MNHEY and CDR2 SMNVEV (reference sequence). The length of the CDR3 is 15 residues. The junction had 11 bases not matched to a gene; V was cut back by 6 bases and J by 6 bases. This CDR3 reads CASRRDRGPVGEQYF. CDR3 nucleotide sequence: TGTGCCAGCAGACGTGACAGGGGGCCTGTGGGCGAGCAGTACTTC.

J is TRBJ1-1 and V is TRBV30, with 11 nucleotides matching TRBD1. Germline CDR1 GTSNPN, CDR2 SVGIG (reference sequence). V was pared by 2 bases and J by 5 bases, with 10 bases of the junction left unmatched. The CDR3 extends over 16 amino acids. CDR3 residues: CAWSLRDRGGWTEAFF. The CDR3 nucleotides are TGTGCCTGGAGTCTACGGGACAGGGGGGGATGGACTGAAGCTTTCTTT. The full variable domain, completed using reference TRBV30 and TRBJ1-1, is SQTIHQWPATLVQPVGSPLSLECTVEGTSNPNLYWYRQAAGRGLQLLFYSVGIGQISSEVPQNLSASRPQDRQFILSSKKLLLSDSGFYLCAWSLRDRGGWTEAFFGQGTRLTVV.

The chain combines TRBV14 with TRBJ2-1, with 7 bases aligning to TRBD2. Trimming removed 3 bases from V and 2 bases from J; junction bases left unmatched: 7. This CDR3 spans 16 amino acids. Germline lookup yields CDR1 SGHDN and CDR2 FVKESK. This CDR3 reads CASSQMSGAAYNEQFF. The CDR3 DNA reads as TGTGCCAGCAGCCAGATGAGCGGGGCTGCCTACAATGAGCAGTTCTTC.

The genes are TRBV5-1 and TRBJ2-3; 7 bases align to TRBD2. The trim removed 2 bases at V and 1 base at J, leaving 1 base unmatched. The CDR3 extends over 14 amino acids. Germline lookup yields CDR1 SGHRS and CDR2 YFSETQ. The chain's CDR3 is CASSFGLGTDTQYF. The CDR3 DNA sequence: TGCGCCAGCAGCTTTGGACTAGGCACAGATACGCAGTATTTT.

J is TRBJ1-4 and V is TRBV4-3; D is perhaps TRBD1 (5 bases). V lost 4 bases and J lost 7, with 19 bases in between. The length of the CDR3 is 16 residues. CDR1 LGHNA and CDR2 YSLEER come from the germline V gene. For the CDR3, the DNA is TGCGCCAGCAGCCTTCTCGGGAGGGGCGGGGGTGAAAAACTGTTTTTT. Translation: CASSLLGRGGGEKLFF.

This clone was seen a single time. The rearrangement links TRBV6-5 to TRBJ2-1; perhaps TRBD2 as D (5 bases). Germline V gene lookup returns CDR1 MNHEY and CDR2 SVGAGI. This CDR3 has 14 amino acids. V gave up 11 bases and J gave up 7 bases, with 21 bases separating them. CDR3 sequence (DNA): TGTGCCTCAGCCCTTATACTAGAGCTGAATGAGCAGTTCTTC. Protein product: CASALILELNEQFF.

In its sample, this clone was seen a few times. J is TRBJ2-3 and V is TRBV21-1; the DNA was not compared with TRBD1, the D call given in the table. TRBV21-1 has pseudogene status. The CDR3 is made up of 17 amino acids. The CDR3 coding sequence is TGTGCCAGCAGCAAAGAGGGGACATCCTCTTGCACAGATACGCAGTATTTT. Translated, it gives CASSKEGTSSCTDTQYF.

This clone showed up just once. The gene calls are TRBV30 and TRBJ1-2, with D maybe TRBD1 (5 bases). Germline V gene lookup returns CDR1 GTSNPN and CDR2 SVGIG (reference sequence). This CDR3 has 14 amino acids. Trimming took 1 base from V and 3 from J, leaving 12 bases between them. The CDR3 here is CAWSGGASYYGYTF. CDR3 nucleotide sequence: TGTGCCTGGAGTGGGGGCGCTTCTTACTATGGCTACACCTTC.

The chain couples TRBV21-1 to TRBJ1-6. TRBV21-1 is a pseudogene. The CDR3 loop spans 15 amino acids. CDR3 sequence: CASSKGRSGNSPLHF. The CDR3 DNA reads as TGTGCCAGCAGCAAAGGAAGGTCGGGGAATTCACCCCTCCACTTT.